In this sample, the clone carrying this T cell receptor beta chain turned up many times. Its antigen remains unidentified. Each cDNA held unique molecular identifiers, and template switching gave it a universal primer site. TCRdb re-called the 5' RACE reads with MiXCR, one entry per CDR3 protein. Here the sample spans fewer than 550,000 distinct CDR3 sequences, 13% to 15% being singletons. This record belongs to a study of identical twins. CDR1 and CDR2 (germline): MNHNY, SVGAGI (reference sequence). V lost 1 base to trimming and J lost 4 bases, with 1 base between them. The CDR3 runs 12 residues. Study results and caveats: Modeled out-of-frame TCR alpha sharing in monozygotic twins fell below observed levels. Low generation probability was overrepresented in out-of-frame alpha sequences shared by twins. The degree of excess twin sharing was weaker in beta out-of-frame sequences.

This sample was also put to use in a study of yellow fever vaccine responses in identical twins.

This sequence joins TRBV6-6 and TRBJ2-2; D ambiguous. The sequencing input was CD4+ T cells sorted from blood. The sequence came from a woman aged 18-29 years in good health. CDR3 sequence reads: CASSYFTGELFF. As DNA, the CDR3 is TGTGCCAGCAGTTACTTCACCGGGGAGCTGTTTTTT.